Below, one T cell receptor beta chain is given with its context. The data derive from a study of blood T cell repertoires in COVID-19. Across the study: COVID-19 samples, acute and convalescent, were from the United States, Italy and Spain. Sources were T cells, B-cell-depleted T cells, or PBMCs; the material itself was cDNA or gDNA.

This CDR3 contains 15 residues. Trimming removed 4 bases from V and 0 bases from J; junction bases left unmatched: 6. Germline CDR1 MDHEN, CDR2 SYDVKM. As originally analysed: Amplified reference gene primers provided the basis for estimating nucleated cell counts. Sequencing used immunoSEQ multiplex PCR; TCRdb keeps in-frame clones, though not all of them. V, J and clone size derive from that table, while D and trimming were established from the DNA sequence. The table lists about 270,000 clones, about 87% of them singletons, with around 9.1% in the top ten. Sample: peripheral blood. The source is a human donor in a cohort sampled during active COVID-19. This chain uses TRBV28 with TRBJ2-7, with 7 bases matching TRBD1. CDR3 in amino acids: CASSSRTGSSYEQYF. The CDR3 DNA is TGTGCCAGCAGTTCGAGGACAGGTAGCTCCTACGAGCAGTACTTC.